The entry that follows covers one T cell receptor (beta chain) sequence. Its antigen remains unknown. The data were taken from a study of identifying expanded T cells in peripheral blood. Measured with immunoSEQ multiplex PCR; TCRdb has only the in-frame clones, and not every one. The sample lists tens of thousands of clones; about 80% were seen once. This CDR3 spans 14 amino acids. CDR1 and CDR2 (germline): KGHSH, LQKENI. V shed 6 bases, J shed 5 bases, and the junction held 4 bases outside the gene matches. Findings and limits, study-wide: Variance in clone template counts between approximately 2-week samples significantly increased with total template count across all healthy donors.

This clonotype was obtained from a person between 18 and 75 years old in good health. Specimen: blood. J is TRBJ1-4 and V is TRBV18; TRBD1 aligns across 9 bases. CDR3 DNA: TGTGCCAGCTCGGCCGGGACAGGGAATGAAAAACTGTTTTTT. Its protein is CASSAGTGNEKLFF.